This record covers a single TCR beta chain. Germline V gives CDR1 GTSNPN, CDR2 SVGIG (reference sequence). The CDR3 has 14 residues. V lost 0 bases, J lost 1 base, and 7 bases lay in between. Authors' processing steps: Estimation of nucleated cell counts was performed using reference gene primer amplification. Sequencing was performed with immunoSEQ multiplex PCR; in TCRdb, only in-frame clones are kept and a portion is missing. V, J and clone size reflect that table, while D and trimming were determined from the DNA. The table lists about 280,000 clones, 85% of them singletons. The sample is drawn from a study of blood T cell repertoires in COVID-19. Looking at the study overall: Sources were T cells, B-cell-depleted T cells, or PBMCs; the material itself was cDNA or gDNA.

For recovered donors of Cohort 3, there were two negative PCRs, clearance, or symptom resolution. The rearrangement links TRBV30 to TRBJ1-5; no reliable D call. Sequenced: PBMCs or T cells enriched from blood (not recorded which). This TCR was recovered from a woman in her forties or fifties who had recovered from COVID-19. This CDR3 reads CAWSVGRSNQPQHF. The CDR3 bases are TGTGCCTGGAGTGTGGGCCGGAGCAATCAGCCCCAGCATTTT.